These 6 T cell receptor beta chains were sequenced from one sample in a study of blood T cell repertoires in COVID-19. Sequencing was performed with immunoSEQ multiplex PCR; in TCRdb, only in-frame clones are kept and a portion is missing. The sample gives around 30,000 clones, around 86% of which show up once; about 12% is in the top ten. Sequencing was done on a sample of peripheral blood. These receptors came from a human donor in a cohort sampled during active COVID-19. The donor label of this sample is uncertain.

The V call is TRBV27, the J call TRBJ2-3, with TRBD2 matching over 7 bases. The CDR3 runs to 14 residues. V lost 2 bases and J lost 6; bases outside the gene matches: 5. CDR1 MNHEY and CDR2 SMNVEV come from the germline V gene (reference sequence). The CDR3 DNA is TGTGCCAGCAGTTTAAGACTAGCTGTTGATACGCAGTATTTT. As protein: CASSLRLAVDTQYF.

The rearrangement links TRBV5-4 to TRBJ2-3; tentatively, D is TRBD2 (5 bases). The CDR3 is 15 residues long. The V end lost 0 bases, the J end lost 4 bases, and 12 bases lay between the germline ends. CDR1 and CDR2 (germline): SGHNT, YYREEE (reference sequence). The chain's CDR3 is CASSLAKRGSDTQYF. CDR3 in DNA: TGTGCCAGCAGCTTGGCGAAGCGAGGGTCAGATACGCAGTATTTT.

This chain links TRBV6-5 with TRBJ2-1, with 11 nucleotides matching TRBD2. Looked up from germline, CDR1 is MNHEY and CDR2 is SVGAGI. J was trimmed by 5 bases and V by 5 bases; bases with no gene match: 5. This CDR3 is 15 amino acids long. The CDR3 loop is CASSPGTSGNNEQFF. CDR3 bases: TGTGCCAGCAGTCCTGGGACTAGCGGTAACAATGAGCAGTTCTTC.

This chain connects TRBV2 to TRBJ1-1; weak D call: TRBD1 (5 bases). The V gene's germline CDR1 is SNHLY and CDR2 FYNNEI. The V gene lost 7 bases and the J gene lost 5 bases, with 14 bases spanning the gap. The CDR3 consists of 13 residues. CDR3 nucleotides: TGTGCCAGCACTAGGGGAGGGCAGACTGAAGCTTTCTTT. It encodes CASTRGGQTEAFF.

The CDR3 protein is CASSGQGWYEQYF. Here the CDR3 DNA reads TGTGCCAGCTCGGGACAGGGGTGGTACGAGCAGTACTTC. The rearrangement uses TRBV18 and TRBJ2-7, with TRBD1 matching over 10 bases. The V gene's germline CDR1 is KGHSH and CDR2 LQKENI. The trim removed 6 bases at V and 4 bases at J, leaving 3 bases unmatched. The CDR3 length is 13 residues.

This sequence joins TRBV29-1 and TRBJ2-7; 9 positions agree with TRBD1. The CDR3 extends over 13 amino acids. CDR1 is SQVTM, CDR2 ANQGSEA, per germline. Losses at the gene ends were 6 bases for V and 5 bases for J; bases not matched to a gene: 8. This CDR3 is CSVLQGARNEQYF. CDR3 DNA: TGCAGCGTCCTACAGGGGGCGAGGAACGAGCAGTACTTC.